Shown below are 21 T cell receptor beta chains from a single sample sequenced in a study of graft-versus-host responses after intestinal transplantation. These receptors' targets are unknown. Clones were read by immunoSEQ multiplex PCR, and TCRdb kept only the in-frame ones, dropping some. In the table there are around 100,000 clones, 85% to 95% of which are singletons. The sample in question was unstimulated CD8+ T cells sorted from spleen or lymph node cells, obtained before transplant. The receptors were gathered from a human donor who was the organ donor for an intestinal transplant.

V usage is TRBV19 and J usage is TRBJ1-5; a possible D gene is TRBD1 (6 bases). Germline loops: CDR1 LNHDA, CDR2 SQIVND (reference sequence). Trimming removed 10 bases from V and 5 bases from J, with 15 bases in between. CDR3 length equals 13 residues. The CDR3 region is CAKIQGVYQPQHF. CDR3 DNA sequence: TGTGCCAAGATACAGGGTGTCTATCAGCCCCAGCATTTT.

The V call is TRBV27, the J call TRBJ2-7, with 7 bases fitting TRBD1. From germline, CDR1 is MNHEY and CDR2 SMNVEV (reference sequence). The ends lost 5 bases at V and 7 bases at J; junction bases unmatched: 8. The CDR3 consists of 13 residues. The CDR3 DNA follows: TGTGCCAGCAGTCCTAGGGGGCGAGCGGAGCAGTACTTC. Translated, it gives CASSPRGRAEQYF.

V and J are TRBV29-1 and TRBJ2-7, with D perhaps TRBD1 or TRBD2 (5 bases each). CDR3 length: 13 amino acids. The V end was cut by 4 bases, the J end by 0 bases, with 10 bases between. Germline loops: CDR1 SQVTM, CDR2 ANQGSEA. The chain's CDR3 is CSVGAGSSYEQYF. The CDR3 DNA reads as TGCAGCGTTGGTGCAGGGAGCTCCTACGAGCAGTACTTC.

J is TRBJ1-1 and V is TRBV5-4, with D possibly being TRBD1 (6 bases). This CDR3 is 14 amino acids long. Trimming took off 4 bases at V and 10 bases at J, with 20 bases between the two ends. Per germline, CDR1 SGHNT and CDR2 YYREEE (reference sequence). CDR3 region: CASSQPGHREGAFF. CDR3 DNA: TGTGCCAGCAGCCAACCGGGACACAGGGAAGGAGCTTTCTTT.

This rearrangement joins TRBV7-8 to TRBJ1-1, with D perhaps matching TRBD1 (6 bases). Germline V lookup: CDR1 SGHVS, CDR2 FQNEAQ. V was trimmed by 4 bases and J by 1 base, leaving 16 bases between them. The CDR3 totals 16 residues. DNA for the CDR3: TGTGCCAGCAGCTCCAGACAGGACTTAAAGAACACTGAAGCTTTCTTT. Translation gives CASSSRQDLKNTEAFF.

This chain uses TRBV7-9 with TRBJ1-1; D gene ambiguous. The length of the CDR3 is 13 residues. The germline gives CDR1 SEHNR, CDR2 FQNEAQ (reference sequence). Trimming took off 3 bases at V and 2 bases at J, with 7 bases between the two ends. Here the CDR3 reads CASSFVTNTEAFF. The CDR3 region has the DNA TGTGCCAGCAGCTTCGTGACAAACACTGAAGCTTTCTTT.

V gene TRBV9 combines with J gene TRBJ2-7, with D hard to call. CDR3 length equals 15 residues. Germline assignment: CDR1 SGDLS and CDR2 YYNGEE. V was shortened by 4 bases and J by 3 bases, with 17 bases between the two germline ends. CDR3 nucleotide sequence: TGTGCCAGCAGCCCTAAGGCGAGCCCCAACTACGAGCAGTACTTC. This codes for CASSPKASPNYEQYF.

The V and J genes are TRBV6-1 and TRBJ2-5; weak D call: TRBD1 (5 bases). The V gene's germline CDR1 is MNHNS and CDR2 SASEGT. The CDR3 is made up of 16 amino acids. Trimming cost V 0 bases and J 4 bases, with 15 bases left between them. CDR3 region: CASSEARWQGPETQYF. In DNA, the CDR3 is TGTGCCAGCAGTGAAGCGCGCTGGCAGGGCCCAGAGACCCAGTACTTC.

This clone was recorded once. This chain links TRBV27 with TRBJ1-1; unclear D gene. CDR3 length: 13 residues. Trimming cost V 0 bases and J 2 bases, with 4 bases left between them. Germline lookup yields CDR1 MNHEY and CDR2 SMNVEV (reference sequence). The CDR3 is CASSLSVNTEAFF. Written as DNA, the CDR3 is TGTGCCAGCAGTTTATCGGTAAACACTGAAGCTTTCTTT.

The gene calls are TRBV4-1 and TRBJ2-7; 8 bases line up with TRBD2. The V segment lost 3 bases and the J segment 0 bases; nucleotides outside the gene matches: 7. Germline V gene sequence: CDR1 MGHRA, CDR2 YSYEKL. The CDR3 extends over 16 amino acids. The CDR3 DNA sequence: TGCGCCAGCAGCCAGGAGACTAGCGAGAGCTCCTACGAGCAGTACTTC. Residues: CASSQETSESSYEQYF.

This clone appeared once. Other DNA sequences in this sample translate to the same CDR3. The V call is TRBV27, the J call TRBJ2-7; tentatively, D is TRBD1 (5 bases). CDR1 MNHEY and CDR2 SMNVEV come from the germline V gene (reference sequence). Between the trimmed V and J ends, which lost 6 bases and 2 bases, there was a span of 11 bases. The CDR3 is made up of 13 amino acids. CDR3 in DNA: TGTGCCAGCAGCCTCACAGGTCCCTACGAGCAGTACTTC. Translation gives CASSLTGPYEQYF.

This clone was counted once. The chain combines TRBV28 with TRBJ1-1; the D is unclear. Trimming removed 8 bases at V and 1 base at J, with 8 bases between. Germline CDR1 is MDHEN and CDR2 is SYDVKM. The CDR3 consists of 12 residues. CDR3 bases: TGTGCCAGCCGATCCTGGAACACTGAAGCTTTCTTT. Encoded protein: CASRSWNTEAFF.

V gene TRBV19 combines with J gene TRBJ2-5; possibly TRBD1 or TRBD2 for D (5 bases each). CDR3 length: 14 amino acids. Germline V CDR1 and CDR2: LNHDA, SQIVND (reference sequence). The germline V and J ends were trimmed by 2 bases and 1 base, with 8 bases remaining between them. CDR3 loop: CASSIRGPQETQYF. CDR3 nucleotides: TGTGCCAGTAGTATACGGGGCCCCCAAGAGACCCAGTACTTC.

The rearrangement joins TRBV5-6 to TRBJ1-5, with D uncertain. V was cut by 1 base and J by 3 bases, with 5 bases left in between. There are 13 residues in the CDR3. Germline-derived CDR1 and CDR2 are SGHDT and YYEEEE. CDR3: CASSLSANQPQHF. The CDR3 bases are TGTGCCAGCAGCTTGTCAGCCAATCAGCCCCAGCATTTT.

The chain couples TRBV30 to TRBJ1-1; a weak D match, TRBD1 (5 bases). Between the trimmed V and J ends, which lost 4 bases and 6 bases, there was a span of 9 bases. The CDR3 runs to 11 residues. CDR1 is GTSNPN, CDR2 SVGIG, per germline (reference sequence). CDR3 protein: CAWIGGPEAFF. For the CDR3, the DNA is TGTGCCTGGATCGGGGGTCCTGAAGCTTTCTTT.

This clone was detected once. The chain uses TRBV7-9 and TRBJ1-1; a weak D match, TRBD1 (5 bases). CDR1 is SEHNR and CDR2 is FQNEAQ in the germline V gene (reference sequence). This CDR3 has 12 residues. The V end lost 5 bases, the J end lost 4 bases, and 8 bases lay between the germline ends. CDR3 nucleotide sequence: TGTGCCAGCAGCCAGGGTTTCACTGAAGCTTTCTTT. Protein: CASSQGFTEAFF.

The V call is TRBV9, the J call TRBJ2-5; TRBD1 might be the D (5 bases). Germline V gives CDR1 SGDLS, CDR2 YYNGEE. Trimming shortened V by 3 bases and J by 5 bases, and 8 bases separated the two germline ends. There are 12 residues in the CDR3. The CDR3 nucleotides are TGTGCCAGCAGCGACAGGCGGGAGACCCAGTACTTC. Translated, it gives CASSDRRETQYF.

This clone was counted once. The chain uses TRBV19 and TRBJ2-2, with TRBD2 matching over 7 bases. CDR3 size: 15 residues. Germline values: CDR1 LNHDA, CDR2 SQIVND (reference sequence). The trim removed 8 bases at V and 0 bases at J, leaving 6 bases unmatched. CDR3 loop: CASHGEGPNTGELFF. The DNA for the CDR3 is TGTGCCAGTCATGGGGAGGGTCCGAACACCGGGGAGCTGTTTTTT.

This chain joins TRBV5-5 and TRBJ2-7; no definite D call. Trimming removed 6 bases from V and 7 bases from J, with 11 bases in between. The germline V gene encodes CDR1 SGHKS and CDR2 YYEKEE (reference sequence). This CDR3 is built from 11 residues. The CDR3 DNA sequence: TGTGCCAGCAACCAAGGAAGTGAGCAGTACTTC. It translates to CASNQGSEQYF.

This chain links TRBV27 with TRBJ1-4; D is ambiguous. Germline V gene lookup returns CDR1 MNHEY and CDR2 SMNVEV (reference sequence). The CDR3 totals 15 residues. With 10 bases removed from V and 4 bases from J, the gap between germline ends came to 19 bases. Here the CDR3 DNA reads TGTGCCACCAGCCCCATCGAGAGTGTTAATGAAAAACTGTTTTTT. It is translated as CATSPIESVNEKLFF.

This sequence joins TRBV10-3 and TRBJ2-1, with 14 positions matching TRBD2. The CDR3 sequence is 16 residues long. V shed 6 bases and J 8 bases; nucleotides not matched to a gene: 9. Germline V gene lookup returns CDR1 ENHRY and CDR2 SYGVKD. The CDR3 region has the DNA TGTGCCATCAGGACAACCGGGACTAGCGGGAGCCATGAGCAGTTCTTC. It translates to CAIRTTGTSGSHEQFF.